This TCR beta chain was sequenced for a study of blood T cell repertoires in COVID-19. Study-level background: The analysed material was cDNA or gDNA that came from T cells, B-cell-depleted T cells, or PBMCs.

Allocation to cohorts depended on clinical history reported by the participants. Sequenced by immunoSEQ multiplex PCR; TCRdb stores in-frame clones only, minus some. The sample consists of over 200,000 clones, approximately 88% of them appearing once. CDR1 is SNHLY and CDR2 is FYNNEI in the germline V gene. With 4 bases removed from V and 7 bases from J, the gap between germline ends came to 4 bases. This CDR3 is 10 amino acids long. Sequenced: PBMCs or T cells enriched from blood (not recorded which). The V gene is TRBV2, the J gene TRBJ1-1; unclear D gene. The TCR comes from a woman aged 30 to 39 who had been exposed to COVID-19. The CDR3 sequence: CASSVLEAFF. As DNA, the CDR3 is TGTGCCAGCAGTGTACTTGAAGCTTTCTTT. The complete variable domain, with remaining parts taken from reference TRBV2 and TRBJ1-1, reads EPEVTQTPSHQVTQMGQEVILRCVPISNHLYFYWYRQILGQKVEFLVSFYNNEISEKSEIFDDQFSVERPDGSNFTLKIRSTKLEDSAMYFCASSVLEAFFGQGTRLTVV.